The text below deals with one TCR beta chain. This clonotype has more than one count but fewer than ten. Its binding antigen is unknown. Base qualities were left out, and no much larger clone turns up one base away. The CDR3 numbers 14 residues from cysteine through phenylalanine. The kept DNA is CDR3 alone, 42 bases in frame from the first base. V lost 5 bases and J lost 0 bases, and the count of bases not matched to a germline gene is 3. The CDR1 and CDR2 encoded by the germline V gene are MNHEY and SVGAGI. This entry is derived from a study of patients and donors after allogeneic stem cell transplantation (TCRdb year 2020). Library construction relied on RT-PCR. The run used a NextSeq 550. In-frame beta chains were kept once TCRdb had trimmed the public reads at Q25 with fastp and called clones with MiXCR. Each entry is one CDR3 protein sequence, shown with its most common DNA and genes. Present in this sample are about 160,000 distinct CDR3 sequences, approximately 28% of which were seen just once. The biggest ten clones account for 2.5% to 3.5% of the sample.

The chain was built from TRBV6-5 and TRBJ2-7; the central 8 bases match TRBD1. The clonotype was recovered from a human donor who was either an allogeneic HSCT recipient or a stem cell or donor lymphocyte infusion donor (not recorded which). It is not recorded whose cells these are; they may come from a transplant donor. Sequenced sample: blood, either unsorted or a sorted T cell fraction (not recorded which). Here the CDR3 is given as CASSRTGSSYEQYF. The bases read TGTGCCAGCAGTAGGACAGGGAGCTCCTACGAGCAGTACTTC.